These 10 T cell receptor beta chains were sequenced from one sample in a study of long-term antiretroviral therapy in people with HIV (dated by TCRdb to between 2021 and 2022). Sequencing of the TRB variable region was done with the immunoSEQ hsTCRB v3.0 assay at survey level resolution. TCRdb retrieved this table from immuneACCESS and kept in-frame rearrangements only. Not all clones are present; in checked studies, unresolved V genes account for under half, and no reason is known for the remainder. Recorded for this sample are roughly 18,000 clones; more than 85% of them occurred a single time. Together, the top ten hold 10% to 15% of the sample. The source was unsorted PBMCs, collected 0.6 years after starting antiretroviral therapy. These receptors came from a woman in her 40s with HIV.

This clone was counted only a few times. This chain links TRBV29-1 with TRBJ1-1; D not certain. The CDR3 consists of 12 residues. Per germline, CDR1 SQVTM and CDR2 ANQGSEA. With 7 bases removed from V and 0 bases from J, the gap between germline ends came to 9 bases. CDR3 sequence (DNA): TGCAGCGCCATGGACCTGAACACTGAAGCTTTCTTT. This encodes CSAMDLNTEAFF.

This clone was found a few times. The same CDR3 can be traced to other DNA sequences in this sample. The gene calls are TRBV5-1 and TRBJ2-6, with D possibly being TRBD1 (5 bases). V lost 2 bases and J lost 4, with 16 bases in between. Germline assignment: CDR1 SGHRS and CDR2 YFSETQ. The CDR3 extends over 17 amino acids. The CDR3 sequence: CASSLTGLSPGANVLTF. In DNA form, the CDR3 reads TGCGCCAGCAGCTTAACAGGTCTTTCCCCCGGGGCCAACGTCCTGACTTTC.

This clone came up once. This chain joins TRBV7-9 and TRBJ1-2; 9 nucleotides agree with TRBD1. This CDR3 contains 17 residues. J was trimmed by 2 bases and V by 3 bases; bases with no gene match: 10. Germline V gives CDR1 SEHNR, CDR2 FQNEAQ (reference sequence). The CDR3 spells CASSFAWTGEGNYGYTF. CDR3 nucleotide sequence: TGTGCCAGCAGCTTCGCCTGGACAGGGGAGGGAAACTATGGCTACACCTTC. The entire variable domain, with the rest obtained from reference TRBV7-9 and TRBJ1-2, is as follows: DTGVSQNPRHKITKRGQNVTFRCDPISEHNRLYWYRQTLGQGPEFLTYFQNEAQLEKSRLLSDRFSAERPKGSFSTLEIQRTEQGDSAMYLCASSFAWTGEGNYGYTFGSGTRLTVV.

V and J are TRBV5-1 and TRBJ1-1; 10 nucleotides agree with TRBD1. Germline V gene sequence: CDR1 SGHRS, CDR2 YFSETQ. V lost 5 bases to trimming and J lost 6 bases; unmatched junction nucleotides: 10. The CDR3 length is 15 residues. CDR3: CASRKTGQGDSEAFF. CDR3 DNA sequence: TGCGCCAGCAGAAAAACTGGACAGGGGGACTCTGAAGCTTTCTTT. The variable domain in full, with the rest retrieved from reference TRBV5-1 and TRBJ1-1, is KAGVTQTPRYLIKTRGQQVTLSCSPISGHRSVSWYQQTPGQGLQFLFEYFSETQRNKGNFPGRFSGRQFSNSRSEMNVSTLELGDSALYLCASRKTGQGDSEAFFGQGTRLTVV.

The chain links TRBV19 to TRBJ1-5; TRBD1 is a possible D gene (6 bases). Germline assignment: CDR1 LNHDA and CDR2 SQIVND (reference sequence). The CDR3 has 16 amino acids. Trimming took 7 bases from V and 4 from J, leaving 20 bases between them. This CDR3 is CASNSPGSRGNQPQHF. The CDR3 coding sequence is TGTGCCAGTAATTCACCGGGGTCAAGGGGGAATCAGCCCCAGCATTTT.

The chain couples TRBV18 to TRBJ2-1, with 8 bases fitting TRBD2. Germline CDR1 KGHSH, CDR2 LQKENI. The CDR3 is 16 amino acids. J gave up 0 bases and V 2 bases, and 3 bases lay outside the gene matches. The CDR3 nucleotides are TGTGCCAGCTCACCATCGCTAGCGGGCTCCTACAATGAGCAGTTCTTC. Protein sequence: CASSPSLAGSYNEQFF.

The rearrangement links TRBV18 to TRBJ2-3; the D is unclear. Looked up from germline, CDR1 is KGHSH and CDR2 is LQKENI. The ends were cut back, 4 bases at V and 5 bases at J, with 7 bases in the middle. CDR3 size: 12 residues. CDR3 sequence reads: CASSRLLDTQYF. The DNA for the CDR3 is TGTGCCAGCTCACGATTATTAGATACGCAGTATTTT.

This chain joins TRBV2 and TRBJ1-1; D uncertain. The CDR3 consists of 15 residues. V was pared by 3 bases and J by 4 bases, with 15 bases between. Germline V gene sequence: CDR1 SNHLY, CDR2 FYNNEI. The CDR3 region is CASSEGRIIGTEAFF. The CDR3 coding sequence is TGTGCCAGCAGTGAGGGTCGGATAATAGGCACTGAAGCTTTCTTT.

The genes are TRBV11-2 and TRBJ2-1; D is unresolved. Germline V gene data show CDR1 as SGHAT and CDR2 as FQNNGV. This CDR3 region has 13 residues. V lost 5 bases and J 6 bases, leaving 11 bases between the germline ends. CDR3 amino acids: CASSTLVGNEQFF. The CDR3 DNA reads as TGTGCCAGCAGCACTTTAGTAGGCAATGAGCAGTTCTTC.

This sequence joins TRBV7-2 and TRBJ1-5; no firm D call. The CDR3 contains 12 residues. CDR1 and CDR2 from the germline V gene are SGHTA and FQGNSA. With 5 bases removed from V and 1 base from J, the gap between germline ends came to 3 bases. The CDR3, as DNA: TGTGCCAGCAGCCGGAGCAATCAGCCCCAGCATTTT. It specifies CASSRSNQPQHF. The entire variable domain, with the rest obtained from reference TRBV7-2 and TRBJ1-5, is as follows: GAGVSQSPSNKVTEKGKDVELRCDPISGHTALYWYRQSLGQGLEFLIYFQGNSAPDKSGLPSDRFSAERTGGSVSTLTIQRTQQEDSAVYLCASSRSNQPQHFGDGTRLSIL.